The next 27 T cell receptor beta chains were all read from a single sample in a study of T-cell reconstitution after alpha-beta-depleted transplantation in children. This sample's TCRbeta library carried unique molecular identifier barcodes. MiXCR, applied by TCRdb to the PCR reads, yields one record per CDR3 protein. The profile covers about a million distinct CDR3 sequences, with roughly 29% appearing a single time and roughly 30% taken by the ten largest. The sample was PBMCs, mostly from graft donor cells, taken 360 days after TCRalphabeta/CD19-depleted stem cell transplant. The origin of the receptors is a boy under two years old who had a stem cell transplant for SCID, so the T cells may come from the graft donor.

The V call is TRBV7-8, the J call TRBJ1-6; the D is unclear. Germline V gene sequence: CDR1 SGHVS, CDR2 FQNEAQ. Trimming removed 7 bases from V and 6 bases from J, with 16 bases in between. This CDR3 is 15 amino acids long. The CDR3 DNA sequence: TGTGCCAGCACCTACCTAGGAAATCGTAATTCACCCCTCCACTTT. This gives the protein CASTYLGNRNSPLHF. Together with reference TRBV7-8 and TRBJ1-6, the CDR3 gives the full variable domain: GAGVSQSPRYKVAKRGQDVALRCDPISGHVSLFWYQQALGQGPEFLTYFQNEAQLDKSGLPSDRFFAERPEGSVSTLKIQRTQQEDSAVYLCASTYLGNRNSPLHFGNGTRLTVT.

This clonotype was counted between two and nine times. The V and J genes are TRBV4-1 and TRBJ1-1; 7 nucleotides line up with TRBD1. The CDR3 contains 14 residues. CDR1 and CDR2 (germline): MGHRA, YSYEKL. The junction had 4 bases not matched to a gene; V was cut back by 6 bases and J by 0 bases. This chain's CDR3 is CASRLTGMNTEAFF. CDR3 in DNA: TGCGCCAGCAGGCTGACAGGGATGAACACTGAAGCTTTCTTT.

The genes are TRBV20-1 and TRBJ2-7; D perhaps matches TRBD1 (6 bases). Trimming removed 3 bases at V and 1 base at J, with 10 bases between. The CDR3 is 13 amino acids. Germline assignment: CDR1 DFQATT and CDR2 SNEGSKA (reference sequence). CDR3 DNA: TGCAGTGCTAGTGCCGGACAGTCCTACGAGCAGTACTTC. Its protein is CSASAGQSYEQYF.

In this sample, this clonotype turned up a few times. CDR3 sequence reads: CASSQRDSKETQYF. CDR3 DNA: TGCGCCAGCAGCCAACGAGACAGTAAAGAGACCCAGTACTTC. The V and J genes are TRBV4-3 and TRBJ2-5; TRBD1 is a possible D gene (5 bases). V dropped 2 bases and J dropped 3 bases, with 10 bases sitting between them. Germline CDR1 LGHNA, CDR2 YSLEER. This CDR3 comprises 14 residues.

The chain combines TRBV2 with TRBJ2-1; 12 nucleotides match TRBD2. Trimming removed 5 bases from V and 4 bases from J; junction bases left unmatched: 12. This CDR3 has 18 residues. Germline V lookup: CDR1 SNHLY, CDR2 FYNNEI. The CDR3 DNA sequence: TGTGCCAGCAGTAAAAACCATCGACTAGCGGGGGAGTACAATGAGCAGTTCTTC. It encodes CASSKNHRLAGEYNEQFF.

V and J are TRBV20-1 and TRBJ2-1; D remains unclear. V was trimmed by 6 bases and J by 1 base, leaving 10 bases between them. This CDR3 contains 13 residues. Germline V gene data show CDR1 as DFQATT and CDR2 as SNEGSKA (reference sequence). In nucleotides, the CDR3 is TGCAGTGCCAGCGTGGGATCCTACAATGAGCAGTTCTTC. This codes for CSASVGSYNEQFF.

This clonotype was counted between two and nine times. The chain carries TRBV4-1 and TRBJ1-2; D call uncertain. Germline CDR1 and CDR2: MGHRA and YSYEKL. Trimming removed 0 bases at V and 4 bases at J, with 12 bases between. The CDR3 contains 15 residues. CDR3 protein: CASSQDRLAIYGYTF. CDR3 DNA sequence: TGCGCCAGCAGCCAAGACAGACTAGCGATCTATGGCTACACCTTC.

This clonotype was observed many times. The CDR3 loop reads CASSLSRTYEQYF. The CDR3 DNA sequence: TGTGCCAGCAGTTTATCGCGCACCTACGAGCAGTACTTC. The rearrangement joins TRBV27 to TRBJ2-7; D ambiguous. Germline assignment: CDR1 MNHEY and CDR2 SMNVEV (reference sequence). V shed 0 bases and J shed 2 bases, with 5 bases lying between them. The length of the CDR3 is 13 residues.

V gene TRBV20-1 combines with J gene TRBJ1-1; possibly TRBD1 for D (6 bases). The CDR3 sequence is 13 residues long. Germline CDR1 is DFQATT and CDR2 is SNEGSKA (reference sequence). V was trimmed by 6 bases and J by 6 bases, leaving 17 bases between them. The chain's CDR3 is CSAHRAWAAEAFF. In DNA form, the CDR3 reads TGCAGTGCCCACAGGGCATGGGCGGCTGAAGCTTTCTTT.

This chain joins TRBV30 and TRBJ2-2, with 7 bases lining up with TRBD1. Germline V gene data show CDR1 as GTSNPN and CDR2 as SVGIG (reference sequence). This CDR3 comprises 18 residues. Losses at the gene ends were 1 base for V and 4 bases for J; bases not matched to a gene: 15. The CDR3 sequence: CAWSASGDSYDSTGELFF. CDR3 nucleotides: TGTGCCTGGAGTGCCTCCGGGGACAGCTATGACTCCACCGGGGAGCTGTTTTTT.

This clonotype was recorded many times. V is TRBV7-2 and J is TRBJ2-5; 11 bases line up with TRBD2. Germline CDR1 and CDR2: SGHTA and FQGNSA. This CDR3 is built from 16 residues. J lost 3 bases, V lost 6 bases, and 9 bases had no gene match. CDR3 DNA sequence: TGTGCCAGCAGTTCCCGACTAGCGGGGAAAAAAGAGACCCAGTACTTC. Translated, it gives CASSSRLAGKKETQYF.

For the CDR3, the DNA is TGTGCCAGCGGCCCTGGGCGGATTGGACTAGCGGGGGTCGGGGAGACCCAGTACTTC. Translating it yields CASGPGRIGLAGVGETQYF. V gene TRBV4-2 combines with J gene TRBJ2-5, with 13 bases lining up with TRBD2. Germline-derived CDR1 and CDR2 are LGHNA and YNFKEQ. The ends lost 8 bases at V and 5 bases at J; junction bases unmatched: 20. This CDR3 spans 19 amino acids.

This clonotype came up many times. The chain joins TRBV6-5 to TRBJ1-1; TRBD1 is a possible D gene (6 bases). Trimming left V 6 bases short and J 4 bases short, with 15 bases between. This CDR3 is 14 amino acids long. In germline, CDR1 is MNHEY, CDR2 SVGAGI. Here the CDR3 reads CASSRTGGGTEAFF. CDR3 bases: TGTGCCAGCAGCCGTACGGGGGGCGGCACTGAAGCTTTCTTT.

This chain links TRBV29-1 with TRBJ2-2, with 9 bases fitting TRBD1. CDR1 and CDR2 (germline): SQVTM, ANQGSEA. V was clipped by 6 bases and J by 4 bases; unmatched bases: 3. The CDR3 spans 13 residues. The CDR3 sequence: CSVGTGPTGELFF. The CDR3 bases are TGCAGCGTGGGGACAGGGCCCACCGGGGAGCTGTTTTTT.

The chain employs TRBV12-3 or TRBV12-4 and TRBJ2-7; D is ambiguous. The V and J ends lost 1 base and 7 bases respectively, with 5 bases between them. CDR3 length: 11 amino acids. The CDR3 DNA follows: TGTGCCAGCAGTTTAGTTACGGAGCAGTACTTC. Protein: CASSLVTEQYF.

This clonotype was detected a few times. The chain combines TRBV15 with TRBJ2-3, with 9 positions matching TRBD2. Trimming at V came to 2 bases and at J to 1 base, leaving 7 bases not matched to a gene. The CDR3 covers 17 residues. Germline CDR1 reads LNHNV; CDR2 reads YYDKDF (reference sequence). DNA for the CDR3: TGTGCCACCAGCAGATTACCTATAGCGGGGGGCACAGATACGCAGTATTTT. Translating it yields CATSRLPIAGGTDTQYF.

In its sample, this clonotype was seen a few times. The V call is TRBV12-3 or TRBV12-4, the J call TRBJ2-5, with 12 nucleotides matching TRBD2. The CDR3 loop spans 17 amino acids. The ends lost 5 bases at V and 7 bases at J; junction bases unmatched: 14. This chain's CDR3 is CASSHPQTSGGQGTQYF. The CDR3 DNA is TGTGCCAGCAGTCACCCTCAGACTAGCGGGGGACAGGGGACCCAGTACTTC.

This clonotype has at least ten counts. This sequence joins TRBV4-1 and TRBJ2-5; 7 bases fit TRBD1. V lost 2 bases, J lost 4 bases, and 7 bases stayed unmatched. Germline values: CDR1 MGHRA, CDR2 YSYEKL. This CDR3 has 15 amino acids. The CDR3 sequence is CASSQTGTAGETQYF. The DNA for the CDR3 is TGCGCCAGCAGCCAAACCGGGACAGCAGGAGAGACCCAGTACTTC.

This clonotype has a handful of counts. The chain couples TRBV7-9 to TRBJ2-7, with TRBD1 matching over 8 bases. V lost 5 bases and J lost 0; bases outside the gene matches: 6. Germline values: CDR1 SEHNR, CDR2 FQNEAQ (reference sequence). The CDR3 runs 15 residues. CDR3: CASSGDRNPSYEQYF. The CDR3 coding sequence is TGTGCCAGCAGCGGGGACAGGAACCCCTCCTACGAGCAGTACTTC.

The table lists this clonotype with a few counts. A junction boundary mismatches the germline segment, possibly from a read error. V usage is TRBV4-1 and J usage is TRBJ2-3, with 13 bases matching TRBD2. Germline loops: CDR1 MGHRA, CDR2 YSYEKL. This CDR3 is built from 17 residues. The CDR3 DNA reads as TGCGCCAGCAGCCAAGACCGATGGACTAGCGGGGGTCTCACCATTTACTTT. Translating it yields CASSQDRWTSGGLTIYF.

The DNA of the CDR3 is TGTGCCAGCACCCCCCGGGTGCGGGGGGGAAGCACAGATACGCAGTATTTT. Protein: CASTPRVRGGSTDTQYF. V is TRBV28 and J is TRBJ2-3; 9 positions agree with TRBD2. CDR1 is MDHEN, CDR2 SYDVKM, per germline. Germline trimming cut 7 bases from V and 0 bases from J; bases unmatched to any gene: 11. The CDR3 is 17 amino acids.

The chain has TRBV5-6 and TRBJ1-1; D perhaps matches TRBD1 (6 bases). This CDR3 is built from 14 residues. Per the germline V gene, CDR1 is SGHDT and CDR2 is YYEEEE. Trimming cost V 5 bases and J 0 bases, with 11 bases left between them. The CDR3 region has the DNA TGTGCCAGCAGATTCGGACAGTTGAACACTGAAGCTTTCTTT. It encodes CASRFGQLNTEAFF.

This clonotype appeared a few times. The chain carries TRBV7-2 and TRBJ2-1; 13 bases line up with TRBD2. The CDR3 length is 15 residues. CDR1 SGHTA and CDR2 FQGNSA come from the germline V gene. The V segment lost 0 bases and the J segment 9 bases; nucleotides outside the gene matches: 2. The CDR3 sequence is CASSLATSGRGEQFF. The CDR3 DNA reads as TGTGCCAGCAGCTTAGCTACTAGCGGGAGGGGTGAGCAGTTCTTC.

The chain recombines TRBV4-2 with TRBJ2-1; 7 nucleotides align to TRBD1. The CDR3 has 15 residues. Per germline, CDR1 LGHNA and CDR2 YNFKEQ. With V trimmed by 3 bases and J by 5 bases, 7 bases remained unmatched. The CDR3 bases are TGTGCCAGCAGCCAGGGGACAGCTACGAACAATGAGCAGTTCTTC. It yields the protein CASSQGTATNNEQFF.

A few counts support this clonotype. The chain combines TRBV5-5 with TRBJ1-5, with a weak D call TRBD1 (5 bases). V was pared by 0 bases and J by 6 bases, with 10 bases between. Per the germline V gene, CDR1 is SGHKS and CDR2 is YYEKEE (reference sequence). CDR3 length: 14 amino acids. Here the CDR3 DNA reads TGTGCCAGCAGCTTGGTGACAGTCGGTCAGCCCCAGCATTTT. This sequence encodes CASSLVTVGQPQHF.

This chain uses TRBV20-1 with TRBJ2-7; TRBD1 aligns across 7 bases. Germline assignment: CDR1 DFQATT and CDR2 SNEGSKA (reference sequence). The CDR3 extends over 15 amino acids. V trimming: 3 bases; J trimming: 0 bases; junction bases outside the gene matches: 8. The CDR3 DNA reads TGCAGTGCTAGTGAGGACAGGCCGAGCTCCTACGAGCAGTACTTC. Its protein is CSASEDRPSSYEQYF.

There are a few counts of this clonotype. This rearrangement joins TRBV28 to TRBJ1-2, with 7 bases aligning to TRBD1. CDR1 and CDR2 from the germline V gene are MDHEN and SYDVKM. CDR3 length equals 14 residues. V trimming: 5 bases; J trimming: 3 bases; junction bases outside the gene matches: 6. CDR3 in amino acids: CASSRTGVDYGYTF. For the CDR3, the DNA is TGTGCCAGCAGTCGGACAGGAGTTGACTATGGCTACACCTTC.